This entry describes one T cell receptor (beta chain). This sample stems from a study of CD8 T cells in Susac syndrome. Sequencing of TCR beta was performed on blood CD8+ and CD4+ T cells. FACS was used to enrich TEMRA cells, whereas the CD8+ and CD4+ T cells were obtained by negative isolation. RNA totalling roughly 0.45 to 1 ug underwent reverse transcription with random hexamers. In TCRdb, the immunoSEQ multiplex PCR reads were re-called with MiXCR into one record per CDR3 protein. Of under 150,000 distinct CDR3 sequences in the sample, approximately 89% were seen once. V dropped 8 bases and J dropped 8 bases, with 7 bases sitting between them. Per the germline V gene, CDR1 is MNHEY and CDR2 is SVGAGI. The CDR3 runs to 10 residues.

J is TRBJ2-1 and V is TRBV6-5; D unclear. The receptor was derived from a human donor with multiple sclerosis. Sequencing was performed on CD8+ T cells from PBMCs. The CDR3 DNA reads TGTGCCAGCGGGGATCATGAGCAGTTCTTC. Its protein product is CASGDHEQFF.